This TCR beta chain was recorded in a study of shared clonotypes between healthy human individuals. General study results and limits: It was the few donors that limited the genetic and exposure-history diversity represented. For naive CD4 cells, approximately 5% of clonotypes were shared across a handful of donors.

Generated by immunoSEQ multiplex PCR, the TCRdb table keeps only in-frame clones and is missing some. This sample has over a million clones, with approximately 98.5% found just once. Note on this clone: The target antigen is unknown.

Germline CDR1 SQVTM, CDR2 ANQGSEA. This CDR3 comprises 14 residues. Only Caucasian adults living in Nashville, Tennessee served as donors. This rearrangement joins TRBV29-1 to TRBJ2-1; 10 nucleotides match TRBD2. The sequence was obtained from a man aged 25 to 45 in good health. The sequencing input was naive CD4+ T cells sorted from blood. Regarding subset: CD45RA+ positively selected. Here the CDR3 reads CTTWVASGSIEQFF. The CDR3 DNA reads TGCACCACTTGGGTGGCTAGCGGGAGTATCGAGCAGTTCTTC.